This TCR beta chain was captured by sequencing in a study of response to subunit inactivated influenza vaccine. In its sample, this clonotype was seen a few times. Its cognate antigen is unknown. Study-level findings and limits: Few additional T cells are recruited per seasonal influenza vaccination, authors suggested.

TCRdb analysed the RT-PCR reads with MiXCR anew, one entry per CDR3 protein. The data contain over 650,000 distinct CDR3 sequences, about a fifth of them singletons. The sample here was PBMCs from blood, taken 5 to 6 days after vaccination. This receptor was identified in a man aged 50 to 60 who received an inactivated influenza vaccine.

CDR3 amino acids: CASRAGYNSPLHF. The CDR3 DNA follows: TGTGCCAGCAGGGCAGGGTATAATTCACCCCTCCACTTT. This rearrangement joins TRBV7-2 to TRBJ1-6; TRBD1 might be the D (5 bases). The CDR3 is 13 amino acids. Germline CDR1 and CDR2: SGHTA and FQGNSA. V dropped 6 bases and J dropped 4 bases, with 7 bases sitting between them.